Included here is one T cell receptor beta chain sequence, with context. Antigen specificity is unknown. Here the CDR3 omits its conserved ending phenylalanine or tryptophan, so a read error is the likely source. Using RNA template, CDR3s of TCR alpha and beta were amplified with iRepertoire arm-PCR. For one-step reverse transcription and amplification, about 85-400 ng of tissue mRNA or PBMC total RNA was used. Via MiXCR, TCRdb re-called the multiplex PCR reads, giving one row per CDR3 protein. The sample lists about 180,000 distinct CDR3 sequences, more than 35% occurring once. This specimen comes from a study of glioma-infiltrating T cells. The study's findings and limits: Non-neoplastic patients had below-expected tissue-blood divergence, while all gliomas exceeded expectation. Tissue and blood shared very few CDR3 sequences.

With V trimmed by 1 base and J by 5 bases, 6 bases remained unmatched. The germline V gene has CDR1 LGHDT and CDR2 YNNKEL (reference sequence). This CDR3 contains 15 residues. The material sequenced was glioma tissue, nonneoplastic brain tissue, or PBMCs (not recorded which). The chain carries TRBV3-1 and TRBJ1-2, with 8 bases lining up with TRBD1. This sequence was found in a human donor with low-grade glioma or glioblastoma, undergoing nonglioma brain surgery, or in good health (not recorded which). The CDR3 nucleotides read TGTGCCAGCAGCCAAGTACCCACAGGGGGTTATGGCTACACCTTA. It codes for CASSQVPTGGYGYTL.